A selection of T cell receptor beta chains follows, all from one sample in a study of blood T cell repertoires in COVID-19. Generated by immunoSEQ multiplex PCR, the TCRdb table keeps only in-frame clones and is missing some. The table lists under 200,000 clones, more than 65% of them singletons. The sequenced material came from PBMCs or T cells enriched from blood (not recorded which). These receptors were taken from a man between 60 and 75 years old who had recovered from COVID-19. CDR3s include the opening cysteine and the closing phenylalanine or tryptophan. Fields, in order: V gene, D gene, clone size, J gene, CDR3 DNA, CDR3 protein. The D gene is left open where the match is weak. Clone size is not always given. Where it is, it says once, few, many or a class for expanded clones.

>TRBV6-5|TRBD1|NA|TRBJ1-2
TGTGCCAGCAGTTACTCCGGACAGGGGGCCGATGGCTACACCTTC
CASSYSGQGADGYTF
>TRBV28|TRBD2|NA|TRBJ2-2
TGTGCCAGCAGCCCCTCCGGACTAGCGGGAGTTACCGGGGAGCTGTTTTTT
CASSPSGLAGVTGELFF
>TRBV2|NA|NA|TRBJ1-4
TGTGCCAGCAGTTTAGAGAGACGGGAAAATGAAAAACTGTTTTTT
CASSLERRENEKLFF
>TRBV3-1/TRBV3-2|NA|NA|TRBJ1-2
TGTGCCAGCAGCCAAGAGAAAGGCAGGGTCTATGGCTACACCTTC
CASSQEKGRVYGYTF
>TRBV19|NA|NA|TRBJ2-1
TGTGCCAGTAGTATAAGTAAGGCCGGGGGTGAGCAGTTCTTC
CASSISKAGGEQFF
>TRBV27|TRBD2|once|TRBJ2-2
TGTGCCAGCAGATATAGCGGGGGAAACACCGGGGAGCTGTTTTTT
CASRYSGGNTGELFF
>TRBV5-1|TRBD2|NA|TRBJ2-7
TGCGCCAGCAGCTTAATAGCGGGGGATAACTACGAGCAGTACTTC
CASSLIAGDNYEQYF
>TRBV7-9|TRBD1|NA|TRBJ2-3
TGTGCCAGCCAACAGGGGGCGCGGAGAAGCACAGATACGCAGTATTTT
CASQQGARRSTDTQYF
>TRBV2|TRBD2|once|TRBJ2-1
TGTGCCAGCAGTGCTCTAGCGGGAGGGGGCAATGAGCAGTTCTTC
CASSALAGGGNEQFF
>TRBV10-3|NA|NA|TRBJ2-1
TGTGCCATCAGTGAAAGGGGGAATGAGCAGTTCTTC
CAISERGNEQFF
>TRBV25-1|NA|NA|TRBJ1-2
TGTGCCAGCAGTGAATTTAGGGGGGGAGACTATGGCTACACCTTC
CASSEFRGGDYGYTF
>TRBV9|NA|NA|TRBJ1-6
TGTGCCAGCAGCGTCCACGGGGAGGTGGATTCACCCCTCCACTTT
CASSVHGEVDSPLHF
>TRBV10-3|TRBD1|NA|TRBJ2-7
TGTGCCATCAAGGGGGACAGGGTGGACGAGCAGTACTTC
CAIKGDRVDEQYF
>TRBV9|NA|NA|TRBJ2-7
TGTGCCAGCAGCGTAGGGGATCACACCGCAGGACTTTACTACGAGCAGTACTTC
CASSVGDHTAGLYYEQYF
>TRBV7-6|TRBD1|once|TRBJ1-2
TGTGCCAGCAGCCCAGGACAGGGGGCAAAAGGCTACACCTTC
CASSPGQGAKGYTF
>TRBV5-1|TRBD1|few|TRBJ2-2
TGCGCCAGCAGCTCGACAGGGGTAACCGGGGAGCTGTTTTTT
CASSSTGVTGELFF
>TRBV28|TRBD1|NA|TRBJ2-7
TGTGCCAGCAGTTTAGGGTTAGACAGGGCCCTCGAGCAGTACTTC
CASSLGLDRALEQYF
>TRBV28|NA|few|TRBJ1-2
TGTGCCAGCGAATTAGGAGGGGTCGGTGGCTACACCTTC
CASELGGVGGYTF
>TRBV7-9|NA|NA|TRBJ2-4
TGTGCCAGCAGCTTACTTCGGGATGGACTGTACTTC
CASSLLRDGLYF
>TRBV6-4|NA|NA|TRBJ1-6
TGTGCCAGCAGTGCGGAAGGGGGATCAGATAATTCACCCCTCCACTTT
CASSAEGGSDNSPLHF
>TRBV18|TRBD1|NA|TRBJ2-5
TGTGCCAGCTCACGAGGACAGGGCCAAGAGACCCAGTACTTC
CASSRGQGQETQYF
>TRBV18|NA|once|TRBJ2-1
TGTGCCAGCTCACCAAGCCCTCGTGAGCAGTTCTTC
CASSPSPREQFF
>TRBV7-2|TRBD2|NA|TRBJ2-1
TGTGCCAGCAGCTTGGGACTAGCGGGGCCCTACAATGAGCAGTTCTTC
CASSLGLAGPYNEQFF
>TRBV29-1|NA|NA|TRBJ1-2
TGCAGCGTTGAAGATTGGGGGGACGGCTATGGCTACACCTTC
CSVEDWGDGYGYTF
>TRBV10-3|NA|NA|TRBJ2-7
TGTGCCATCAGTGAGGGTGGCCTTCCCTACGAGCAGTACTTC
CAISEGGLPYEQYF
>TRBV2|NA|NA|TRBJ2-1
TGTGCCAGCAGTGGGCAGAGTAGAGGGCAGTTCTTC
CASSGQSRGQFF
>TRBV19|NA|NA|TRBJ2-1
TGTGCCAGTAGTGTCCAGGGATCCGGTGAGCAGTTCTTC
CASSVQGSGEQFF
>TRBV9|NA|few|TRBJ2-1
TGTGCCAGCAGCGTATCCGGGACTCTCTCCTACAATGAGCAGTTCTTC
CASSVSGTLSYNEQFF
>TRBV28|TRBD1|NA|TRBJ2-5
TGTGCCAGCAGTTTAGGGACCGGGACAGAGCAAGAGACCCAGTACTTC
CASSLGTGTEQETQYF
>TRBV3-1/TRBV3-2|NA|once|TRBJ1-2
TGTGCCAGCAGCCGAAACCGGGGTGACGGCTACACCTTC
CASSRNRGDGYTF
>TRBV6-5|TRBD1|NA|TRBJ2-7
TGTGCCAGCAGTAGCGGACAGGGGCAGCAGTACTTC
CASSSGQGQQYF
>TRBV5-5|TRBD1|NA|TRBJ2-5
TGTGCCAGCAGCTTTGGGACAGAAGAGACCCAGTACTTC
CASSFGTEETQYF
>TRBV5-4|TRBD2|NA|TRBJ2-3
TGTGCCAGCAGCGGGGGGAGCGGGGGCCCAAGCACAGATACGCAGTATTTT
CASSGGSGGPSTDTQYF
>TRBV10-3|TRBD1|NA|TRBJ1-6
TGTGCCATCAGATCCGGGACAGGGGGGATGAATTCACCCCTCCACTTT
CAIRSGTGGMNSPLHF
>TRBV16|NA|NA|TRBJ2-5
TGTGCCAGCAGCCGCAACGGACAGTACCAAGAGACCCAGTACTTC
CASSRNGQYQETQYF